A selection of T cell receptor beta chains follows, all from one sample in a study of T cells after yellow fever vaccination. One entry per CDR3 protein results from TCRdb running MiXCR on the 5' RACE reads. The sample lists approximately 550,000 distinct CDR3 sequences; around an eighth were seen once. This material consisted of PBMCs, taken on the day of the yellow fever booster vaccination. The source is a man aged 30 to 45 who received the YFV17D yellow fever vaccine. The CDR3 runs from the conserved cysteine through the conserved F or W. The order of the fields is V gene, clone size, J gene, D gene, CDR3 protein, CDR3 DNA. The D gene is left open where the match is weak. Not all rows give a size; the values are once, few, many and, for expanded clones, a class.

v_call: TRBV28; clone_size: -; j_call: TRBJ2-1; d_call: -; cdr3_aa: CASSRETVNEQFF; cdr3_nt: TGTGCCAGCAGTAGGGAGACAGTGAATGAGCAGTTCTTC
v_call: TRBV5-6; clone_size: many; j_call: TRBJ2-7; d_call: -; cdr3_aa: CASSRQGEQYF; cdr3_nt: TGTGCCAGCAGCCGTCAAGGAGAGCAGTACTTC
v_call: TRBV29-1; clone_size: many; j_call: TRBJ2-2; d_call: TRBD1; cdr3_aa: CSYRTGLTGELFF; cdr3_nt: TGCAGCTACAGGACAGGGTTAACCGGGGAGCTGTTTTTT
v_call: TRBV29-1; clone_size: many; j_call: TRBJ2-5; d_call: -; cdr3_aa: CSVGAGQETQYF; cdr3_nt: TGCAGCGTGGGTGCGGGGCAAGAGACCCAGTACTTC
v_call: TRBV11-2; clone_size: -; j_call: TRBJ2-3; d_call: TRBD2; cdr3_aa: CASRRTSLSDTQYF; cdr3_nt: TGTGCCAGCAGGAGGACTAGCTTGTCAGATACGCAGTATTTT
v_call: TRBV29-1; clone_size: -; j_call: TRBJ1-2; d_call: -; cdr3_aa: CSVLGGAGSYGYTF; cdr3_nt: TGCAGCGTCCTCGGGGGGGCGGGTAGCTATGGCTACACCTTC
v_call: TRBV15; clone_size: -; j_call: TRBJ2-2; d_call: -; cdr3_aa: CATSSWSLMRTGELFF; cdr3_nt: TGTGCCACCAGCAGTTGGTCCTTGATGAGGACCGGGGAGCTGTTTTTT
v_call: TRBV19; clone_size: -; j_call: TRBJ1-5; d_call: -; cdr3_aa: CASTRSVNQPQHF; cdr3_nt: TGTGCCAGTACTCGGTCAGTCAATCAGCCCCAGCATTTT
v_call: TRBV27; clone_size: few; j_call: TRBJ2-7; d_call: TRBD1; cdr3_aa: CASSSRGTGEYEQYF; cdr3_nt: TGTGCCAGCAGCTCACGAGGAACAGGGGAATACGAGCAGTACTTC
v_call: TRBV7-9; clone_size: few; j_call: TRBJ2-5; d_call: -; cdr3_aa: CASSLVGSYETQYF; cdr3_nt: TGTGCCAGCAGCTTAGTTGGCTCGTACGAGACCCAGTACTTC
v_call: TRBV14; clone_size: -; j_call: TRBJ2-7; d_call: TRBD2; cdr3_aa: CASSQRRASGYYEQYF; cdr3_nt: TGTGCCAGCAGCCAAAGGCGGGCTAGCGGGTACTACGAGCAGTACTTC
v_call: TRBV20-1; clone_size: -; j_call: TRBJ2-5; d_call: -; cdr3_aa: CSGRAGQETQYF; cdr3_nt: TGCAGTGGCCGGGCGGGACAAGAGACCCAGTACTTC
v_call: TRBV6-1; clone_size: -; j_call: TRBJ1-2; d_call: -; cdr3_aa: CASSTSRDYYGYTF; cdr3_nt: TGTGCCAGCAGCACCTCCAGGGATTACTATGGCTACACCTTC
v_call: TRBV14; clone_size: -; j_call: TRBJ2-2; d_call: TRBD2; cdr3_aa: CASSQGLLADYTGELFF; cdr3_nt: TGTGCCAGCAGCCAAGGTCTCCTAGCGGACTACACCGGGGAGCTGTTTTTT
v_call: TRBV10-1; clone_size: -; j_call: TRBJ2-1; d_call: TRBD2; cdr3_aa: CASSERGLAGHNEQFF; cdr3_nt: TGCGCCAGCAGTGAGCGAGGCCTAGCGGGACACAATGAGCAGTTCTTC
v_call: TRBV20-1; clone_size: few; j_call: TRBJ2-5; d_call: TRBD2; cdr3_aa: CSASPRTSGRETQYF; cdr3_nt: TGCAGTGCTAGTCCTAGGACTAGCGGGAGGGAGACCCAGTACTTC
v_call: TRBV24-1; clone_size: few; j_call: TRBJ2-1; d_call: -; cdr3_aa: CATSADTFSSSYNEQFF; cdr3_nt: TGTGCCACCAGTGCCGACACGTTTTCGAGCTCCTACAATGAGCAGTTCTTC
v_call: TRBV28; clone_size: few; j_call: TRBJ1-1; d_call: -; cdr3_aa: CASSLLGGADTEAFF; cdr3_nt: TGTGCCAGCAGCCTTCTAGGGGGGGCTGACACTGAAGCTTTCTTT
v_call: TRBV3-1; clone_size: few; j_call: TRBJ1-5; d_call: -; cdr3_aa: CASSQDRTGASPNQPQHF; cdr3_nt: TGTGCCAGCAGCCAAGATCGGACCGGGGCCTCCCCCAATCAGCCCCAGCATTTT
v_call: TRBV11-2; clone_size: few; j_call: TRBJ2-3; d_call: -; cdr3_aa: CASSLFGSGSTDTQYF; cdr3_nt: TGTGCCAGCAGCTTATTTGGGAGCGGGAGCACAGATACGCAGTATTTT
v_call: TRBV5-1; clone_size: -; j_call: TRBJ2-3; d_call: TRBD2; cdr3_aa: CASSLGAGRLDTQYF; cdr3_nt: TGCGCCAGCAGCTTGGGAGCGGGGCGCTTAGATACGCAGTATTTT
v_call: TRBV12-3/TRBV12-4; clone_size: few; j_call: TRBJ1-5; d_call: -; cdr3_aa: CASSFGSQPQHF; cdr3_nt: TGTGCCAGCAGTTTTGGGAGTCAGCCCCAGCATTTT